A selection of T cell receptor beta chains follows, all from one sample in a study of technical replicates of blood from a few donors. This table comes from immunoSEQ multiplex PCR, and its TCRdb copy is limited to in-frame clones, with some not included. The data contain about 100,000 clones, under 97% of them singletons. Sequencing was performed on T cells isolated from PBMCs. These receptor sequences come from a human donor in good health. Both conserved end residues are part of each CDR3. Each record gives: D gene, clone size, V gene, J gene, CDR3 DNA, CDR3 protein. A D gene is named only where the DNA matches it firmly. Only some rows state a clone size, as once, few, many or a class for expanded clones.

>TRBD2|-|TRBV9|TRBJ2-5
TGTGCCAGCAACCCCGGGGCGGGAGGAGAGACCCAGTACTTC
CASNPGAGGETQYF
>-|-|TRBV5-1|TRBJ1-1
TGCGCCAGCAGCTTGGCCGCGGTGAACACTGAAGCTTTCTTT
CASSLAAVNTEAFF
>TRBD2|-|TRBV6-5|TRBJ2-7
TGTGCCAGCGCGGCCGGGGGGGGAGGATACGAGCAGTACTTC
CASAAGGGGYEQYF
>-|-|TRBV7-3|TRBJ2-1
TGTGCCAGCAGCTCCCGGTCCGAAAACAATGAGCAGTTCTTC
CASSSRSENNEQFF
>-|-|TRBV27|TRBJ2-7
TGTGCCAGCTGGAACGGCGGCTCCTACGAGCAGTACTTC
CASWNGGSYEQYF
>-|-|TRBV27|TRBJ1-3
TGTGCCAGCAGTTTTATAGGCGGAGCGTCAGGAAACACCATATATTTT
CASSFIGGASGNTIYF
>-|-|TRBV9|TRBJ1-2
TGTGCCAGCAGAGGGGGGGACTATGGCTACACCTTC
CASRGGDYGYTF
>-|-|TRBV7-9|TRBJ1-1
TGTGCCAGCAGGGAAACGGCTAGAGATCCTGAAGCTTTCTTT
CASRETARDPEAFF
>-|-|TRBV4-2|TRBJ2-7
TGTGCCAGCAGCCAAGGAAGGAGTGGCTACGAGCAGTACTTC
CASSQGRSGYEQYF
>-|-|TRBV7-9|TRBJ1-4
TGTGCCAGCAGCTTAGGAGGGGGTGCCTTCCTTAATGAAAAACTGTTTTTT
CASSLGGGAFLNEKLFF
>-|-|TRBV7-9|TRBJ1-2
TGTGCCAGCAGCCCAGGGGTAAACTATGGCTACACCTTC
CASSPGVNYGYTF
>TRBD1|-|TRBV11-2|TRBJ1-2
TGTGCCAGCAGCCCGGACAGGGGAGACTATGGCTACACCTTC
CASSPDRGDYGYTF
>TRBD1|-|TRBV28|TRBJ1-5
TGTGCCAGCAGGTCCCCGACAGGGTCAAATCAGCCCCAGCATTTT
CASRSPTGSNQPQHF
>-|-|TRBV28|TRBJ2-2
TGTGCCAGCAGTTTGGGGGCCCACACCGGGGAGCTGTTTTTT
CASSLGAHTGELFF
>TRBD1|-|TRBV4-1|TRBJ2-7
TGCGCCAGCAGCCAAACAGGGGAGCCCCCCTACGAGCAGTACTTC
CASSQTGEPPYEQYF
>TRBD2|-|TRBV27|TRBJ2-7
TGTGCCAGCAGGGCGGGGGTTGGGAGCTCCTACGAGCAGTACTTC
CASRAGVGSSYEQYF
>-|-|TRBV5-4|TRBJ2-7
TGTGCCAGCAGCTTCGGGTCGGCAGGGGATCGGGAGCAGTACTTC
CASSFGSAGDREQYF
>TRBD1|-|TRBV29-1|TRBJ1-2
TGCAGCGTTGCTGACAGGGGGCAACATGGCTACACCTTC
CSVADRGQHGYTF
>-|few|TRBV19|TRBJ1-2
TGTGCCAGTAGTATAGACAGGGGAACATATGGCTACACCTTC
CASSIDRGTYGYTF
>-|-|TRBV30|TRBJ1-2
TGTGCCTGGAGGATTAGGGAGATGGGAGTAGGCTACACCTTC
CAWRIREMGVGYTF
>-|-|TRBV5-4|TRBJ2-2
TGTGCCAGCAGCTCACCGACAGGGAACACCGGGGAGCTGTTTTTT
CASSSPTGNTGELFF
>-|-|TRBV7-9|TRBJ1-1
TGTGCCAGCAGCTTTAATCGGGGGGAGACTGAAGCTTTCTTT
CASSFNRGETEAFF
>-|once|TRBV13|TRBJ2-7
TGTGCCAGCAGCCTAGTGGGGGGGCGGCAACACGAGCAGTACTTC
CASSLVGGRQHEQYF
>-|-|TRBV5-1|TRBJ2-5
TGCGCCAGCAGCCCCTTTGGGACACTACAAGAGACCCAGTACTTC
CASSPFGTLQETQYF
>TRBD1|once|TRBV7-3|TRBJ2-2
TGTGCCAGCAGCTTGGTCGGGACAGGGGGGACCGGGGAGCTGTTTTTT
CASSLVGTGGTGELFF
>-|-|TRBV28|TRBJ1-5
TGTGCCAGCAGTTTTCTGAGGGGCAATCAGCCCCAGCATTTT
CASSFLRGNQPQHF
>TRBD1|-|TRBV28|TRBJ2-7
TGTGCCAGCAGTACAGGACAGGGTTCCCCCTACGAGCAGTACTTC
CASSTGQGSPYEQYF